This passage covers 17 T cell receptor beta chains from one sample sequenced in a study of PD-1 blockade in classical Hodgkin lymphoma. Every one of the patients relapsed after autologous stem cell transplantation (brentuximab vedotin exposure was variable). Libraries were prepared by immunoSEQ multiplex PCR; TCRdb keeps only in-frame clonotypes and omits some of them. Among 120,000 to 150,000 clones listed, 78% were seen once. The sample here was peripheral blood mononuclear cells (PBMCs), taken before the second cycle of nivolumab. The receptor set was obtained from a human donor with classical Hodgkin lymphoma.

The chain couples TRBV7-9 to TRBJ2-7; TRBD2 aligns across 8 bases. V gave up 8 bases and J gave up 3 bases; unmatched junction bases: 9. The CDR3 sequence is 14 residues long. Germline CDR1 SEHNR, CDR2 FQNEAQ (reference sequence). CDR3 protein: CASAGGGSSYEQYF. CDR3 sequence (DNA): TGTGCCAGCGCGGGGGGCGGGAGCAGCTACGAGCAGTACTTC.

This clone was picked up many times. The chain recombines TRBV27 with TRBJ1-2; 8 bases fit TRBD1. The CDR3 has 14 residues. Looked up from germline, CDR1 is MNHEY and CDR2 is SMNVEV (reference sequence). V was pared by 2 bases and J by 1 base, with 0 bases of the junction left unmatched. The CDR3 is CASSLDRGNYGYTF. The CDR3 DNA sequence: TGTGCCAGCAGTTTAGACAGGGGTAACTATGGCTACACCTTC.

This sequence joins TRBV9 and TRBJ2-3; TRBD2 aligns across 8 bases. The germline gives CDR1 SGDLS, CDR2 YYNGEE. The ends lost 0 bases at V and 1 base at J; junction bases unmatched: 1. The CDR3 runs to 15 residues. The CDR3 DNA is TGTGCCAGCAGCGTAGAGACTAGCGGCACAGATACGCAGTATTTT. Translated, it gives CASSVETSGTDTQYF.

This clone was seen a single time. The chain has TRBV19 and TRBJ1-6, with D tentatively TRBD1 (5 bases). This CDR3 region has 16 residues. Looked up from germline, CDR1 is LNHDA and CDR2 is SQIVND (reference sequence). Trimming left V 0 bases short and J 4 bases short, with 10 bases between. The CDR3 is CASSIDRERYNSPLHF. As DNA, the CDR3 is TGTGCCAGTAGTATAGACAGGGAAAGGTATAATTCACCCCTCCACTTT.

This clone occurred once. The rearrangement links TRBV14 to TRBJ2-7; 10 nucleotides match TRBD2. The CDR3 extends over 14 amino acids. The J segment lost 3 bases and the V segment lost 3 bases, leaving 2 bases of the junction unmatched. Germline V gives CDR1 SGHDN, CDR2 FVKESK. CDR3 protein: CASSHTSGNYEQYF. The CDR3 coding sequence is TGTGCCAGCAGCCACACTAGCGGGAACTACGAGCAGTACTTC.

This clone was counted ten times or more. Here the CDR3 reads CACWTSGVGEQYF. CDR3 nucleotide sequence: TGTGCCTGTTGGACTAGCGGGGTAGGAGAGCAGTACTTC. The chain recombines TRBV28 with TRBJ2-7, with TRBD2 matching over 12 bases. Germline V gene lookup returns CDR1 MDHEN and CDR2 SYDVKM. Trimming removed 11 bases from V and 7 bases from J; junction bases left unmatched: 9. The CDR3 runs 13 residues.

This clone occurred once. This rearrangement joins TRBV4-1 to TRBJ2-7; 14 positions match TRBD2. This CDR3 contains 18 residues. Looked up from germline, CDR1 is MGHRA and CDR2 is YSYEKL. V trimming: 0 bases; J trimming: 3 bases; junction bases outside the gene matches: 7. This chain's CDR3 is CASSQDQGTSGGHYEQYF. The CDR3 DNA follows: TGCGCCAGCAGCCAAGATCAAGGGACTAGCGGGGGACACTACGAGCAGTACTTC.

The gene calls are TRBV2 and TRBJ2-7, with 15 bases matching TRBD2. Germline V lookup: CDR1 SNHLY, CDR2 FYNNEI. Unmatched junction bases numbered 7, after V lost 6 bases and J lost 7 bases. CDR3 size: 15 residues. The CDR3 here is CASSGLAGGLGEQYF. In DNA, the CDR3 is TGTGCCAGCAGCGGACTAGCGGGAGGGCTCGGGGAGCAGTACTTC.

The table lists this clone with a few counts. This chain joins TRBV19 and TRBJ1-1, with D possibly matching TRBD1 (5 bases). From germline, CDR1 is LNHDA and CDR2 SQIVND (reference sequence). The ends were cut back, 3 bases at V and 1 base at J, with 9 bases in the middle. The CDR3 extends over 14 amino acids. The CDR3 region has the DNA TGTGCCAGTAGTATTGTCCAGGGGAACACTGAAGCTTTCTTT. Translated: CASSIVQGNTEAFF.

This clone was counted between two and nine times. The chain carries TRBV29-1 and TRBJ2-2; 9 bases align to TRBD1. CDR3 length equals 15 residues. V lost 5 bases to trimming and J lost 4 bases; unmatched junction nucleotides: 8. CDR1 is SQVTM and CDR2 is ANQGSEA in the germline V gene. CDR3 nucleotide sequence: TGCAGCGTTCAGGGGGGGACAGGGTTCACCGGGGAGCTGTTTTTT. It encodes CSVQGGTGFTGELFF.

This sequence joins TRBV7-6 and TRBJ1-3; D is uncertain. Trimming pared 5 bases from V and 0 bases from J, leaving 11 bases between. The CDR3 has 15 amino acids. The V gene's germline CDR1 is SGHVS and CDR2 FNYEAQ. CDR3 in DNA: TGTGCCAGCAGCCGAGGACCGAGCTCTGGAAACACCATATATTTT. It is translated as CASSRGPSSGNTIYF.

The chain joins TRBV10-3 to TRBJ2-1; 8 nucleotides line up with TRBD2. The CDR3 is 15 residues long. J lost 8 bases, V lost 2 bases, and 8 bases had no gene match. Germline lookup yields CDR1 ENHRY and CDR2 SYGVKD. CDR3 in amino acids: CAISETSGPAHEQFF. The CDR3, as DNA: TGTGCCATCAGTGAGACTAGCGGACCCGCCCATGAGCAGTTCTTC.

The chain employs TRBV7-9 and TRBJ1-1; unclear D gene. CDR1 is SEHNR, CDR2 FQNEAQ, per germline (reference sequence). The CDR3 spans 12 residues. The ends were cut back, 0 bases at V and 6 bases at J, with 5 bases in the middle. The CDR3 protein is CASSLASSEAFF. CDR3 nucleotides: TGTGCCAGCAGCTTAGCCTCCTCTGAAGCTTTCTTT. Drawing the rest from reference TRBV7-9 and TRBJ1-1, the complete variable domain is DTGVSQNPRHKITKRGQNVTFRCDPISEHNRLYWYRQTLGQGPEFLTYFQNEAQLEKSRLLSDRFSAERPKGSFSTLEIQRTEQGDSAMYLCASSLASSEAFFGQGTRLTVV.

The gene calls are TRBV19 and TRBJ2-5; 9 bases line up with TRBD2. V gave up 3 bases and J gave up 5 bases; unmatched junction bases: 10. CDR3 length: 16 amino acids. Germline CDR1 reads LNHDA; CDR2 reads SQIVND (reference sequence). The CDR3 loop reads CASSISPAGGGETQYF. CDR3 coding DNA: TGTGCCAGTAGTATCTCCCCAGCGGGAGGCGGGGAGACCCAGTACTTC.

The chain links TRBV18 to TRBJ1-3; D not resolved. Between the trimmed V and J ends, which lost 3 bases and 0 bases, there was a span of 3 bases. CDR1 KGHSH and CDR2 LQKENI come from the germline V gene. The CDR3 is made up of 13 amino acids. The CDR3 region is CASSPRSGNTIYF. The CDR3 DNA follows: TGTGCCAGCTCACCCCGCTCTGGAAACACCATATATTTT.

V gene TRBV10-3 combines with J gene TRBJ1-2; 7 nucleotides match TRBD1. CDR1 ENHRY and CDR2 SYGVKD come from the germline V gene. There are 15 residues in the CDR3. J lost 8 bases, V lost 0 bases, and 9 bases had no gene match. The CDR3 protein is CAISESTNRGTGYTF. The CDR3 DNA reads TGTGCCATCAGTGAGTCGACGAACAGGGGTACGGGCTACACCTTC.

This chain uses TRBV2 with TRBJ2-5, with D possibly matching TRBD2 (5 bases). CDR3 length: 12 amino acids. V dropped 5 bases and J dropped 9 bases, with 13 bases sitting between them. CDR1 SNHLY and CDR2 FYNNEI come from the germline V gene. CDR3 protein: CASSKDSGAQYF. The CDR3 DNA follows: TGTGCCAGCAGTAAGGACTCCGGGGCCCAGTACTTC.